This T cell receptor (beta chain) was profiled in a study of T cells in Graves' hyperthyroidism and ophthalmopathy. Overall study results and limits: Most expanded thyroid clonotypes above 0.001 also appeared in blood. Researchers report that a 13 V-J model separated ophthalmopathy from stable hyperthyroidism.

Trimming cost V 5 bases and J 4 bases; bases outside gene matches: 6. The CDR3 contains 15 residues. Germline V gives CDR1 LGHDT, CDR2 YNNKEL (reference sequence). Patients were excluded because of uncontrolled infection, other autoimmune disease, pregnancy or lactation. RNA transcripts were the template for amplifying TCR beta CDR3 regions. Initially, a first-round RT-PCR of the TCR CDR3 employed the HTBI primer set. TCRdb reanalysed the multiplex PCR reads using MiXCR and keeps one entry per CDR3 protein. Here the sample spans about 340,000 distinct CDR3 sequences, 21% being singletons. This clonotype came up many times. Its matching antigen is unknown.

V is TRBV3-1 and J is TRBJ1-5; 9 positions match TRBD1. The sequence derives from a woman aged 45-60 years with Graves' hyperthyroidism. The sequenced material came from blood. CDR3 coding DNA: TGTGCCAGCAGCGAAAGGACAGGGGCAAATCAGCCCCAGCATTTT. Protein sequence: CASSERTGANQPQHF.